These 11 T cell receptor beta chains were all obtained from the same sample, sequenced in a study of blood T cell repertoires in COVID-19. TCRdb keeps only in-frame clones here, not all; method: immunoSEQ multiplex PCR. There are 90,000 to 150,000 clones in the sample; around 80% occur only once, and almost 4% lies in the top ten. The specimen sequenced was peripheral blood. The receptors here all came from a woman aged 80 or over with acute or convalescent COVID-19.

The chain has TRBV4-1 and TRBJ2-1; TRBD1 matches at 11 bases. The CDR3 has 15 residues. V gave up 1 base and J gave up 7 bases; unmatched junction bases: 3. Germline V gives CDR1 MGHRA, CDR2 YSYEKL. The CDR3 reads CASSQGTGGLNEQFF. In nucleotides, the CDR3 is TGCGCCAGCAGCCAAGGGACAGGGGGCTTGAATGAGCAGTTCTTC.

This chain's CDR3 is CASSKSPDRVQHF. For the CDR3, the DNA is TGTGCCAGCAGCAAAAGTCCGGACAGGGTCCAGCATTTT. The chain combines TRBV21-1 with TRBJ1-5; the table's D call of TRBD1 was not tested on the DNA. TRBV21-1 represents a pseudogene. This CDR3 contains 13 residues.

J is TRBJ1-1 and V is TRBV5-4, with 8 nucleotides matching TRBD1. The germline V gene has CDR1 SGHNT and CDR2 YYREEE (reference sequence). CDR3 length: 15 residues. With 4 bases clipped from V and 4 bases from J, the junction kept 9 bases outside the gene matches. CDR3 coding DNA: TGTGCCAGCAGCCCACCCGGGACAGGTCTCACTGAAGCTTTCTTT. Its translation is CASSPPGTGLTEAFF.

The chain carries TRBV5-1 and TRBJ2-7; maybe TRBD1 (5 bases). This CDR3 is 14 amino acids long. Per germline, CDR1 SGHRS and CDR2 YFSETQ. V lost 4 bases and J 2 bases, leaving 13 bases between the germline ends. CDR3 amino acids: CASSASGIPYEQYF. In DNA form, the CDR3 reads TGCGCCAGCAGCGCCTCAGGGATCCCCTACGAGCAGTACTTC. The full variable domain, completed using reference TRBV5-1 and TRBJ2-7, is KAGVTQTPRYLIKTRGQQVTLSCSPISGHRSVSWYQQTPGQGLQFLFEYFSETQRNKGNFPGRFSGRQFSNSRSEMNVSTLELGDSALYLCASSASGIPYEQYFGPGTRLTVT.

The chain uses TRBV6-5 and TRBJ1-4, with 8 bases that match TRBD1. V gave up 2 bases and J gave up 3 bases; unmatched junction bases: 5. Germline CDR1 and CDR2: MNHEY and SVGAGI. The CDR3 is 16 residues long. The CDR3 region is CASSYTMDRANEKLFF. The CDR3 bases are TGTGCCAGCAGTTACACCATGGACAGGGCTAATGAAAAACTGTTTTTT.

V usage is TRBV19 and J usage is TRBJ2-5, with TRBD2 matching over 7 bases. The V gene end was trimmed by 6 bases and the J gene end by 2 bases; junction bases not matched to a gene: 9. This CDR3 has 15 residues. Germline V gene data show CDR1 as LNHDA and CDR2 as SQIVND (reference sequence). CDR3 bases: TGTGCCAGTAGGGCTAGCGGTATCTCTCAAGAGACCCAGTACTTC. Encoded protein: CASRASGISQETQYF.

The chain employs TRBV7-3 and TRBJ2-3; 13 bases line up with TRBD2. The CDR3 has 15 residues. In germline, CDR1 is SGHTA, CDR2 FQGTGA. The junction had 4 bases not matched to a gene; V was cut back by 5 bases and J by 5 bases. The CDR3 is CASSPGLAGVDTQYF. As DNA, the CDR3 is TGTGCCAGCAGCCCTGGACTAGCGGGAGTAGATACGCAGTATTTT.

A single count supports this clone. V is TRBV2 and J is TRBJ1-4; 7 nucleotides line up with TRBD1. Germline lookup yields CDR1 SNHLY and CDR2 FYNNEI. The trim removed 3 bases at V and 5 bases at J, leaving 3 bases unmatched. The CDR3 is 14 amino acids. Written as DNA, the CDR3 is TGTGCCAGCAGTGATAACAGGGGAAATGAAAAACTGTTTTTT. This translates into CASSDNRGNEKLFF. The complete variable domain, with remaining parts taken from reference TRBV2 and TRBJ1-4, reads EPEVTQTPSHQVTQMGQEVILRCVPISNHLYFYWYRQILGQKVEFLVSFYNNEISEKSEIFDDQFSVERPDGSNFTLKIRSTKLEDSAMYFCASSDNRGNEKLFFGSGTQLSVL.

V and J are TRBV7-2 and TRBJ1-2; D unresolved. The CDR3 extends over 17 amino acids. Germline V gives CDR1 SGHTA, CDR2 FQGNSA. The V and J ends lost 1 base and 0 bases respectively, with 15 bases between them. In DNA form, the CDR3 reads TGTGCCAGCAGCTTAGTAGTGGAGGTCCGATCTAACTATGGCTACACCTTC. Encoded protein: CASSLVVEVRSNYGYTF.

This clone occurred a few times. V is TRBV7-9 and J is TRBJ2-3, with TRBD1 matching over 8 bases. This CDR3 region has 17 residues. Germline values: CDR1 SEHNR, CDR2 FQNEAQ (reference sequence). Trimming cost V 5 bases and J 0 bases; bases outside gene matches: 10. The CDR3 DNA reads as TGTGCCAGCAGCCTTGACAGGGGAGCGGGTAGCACAGATACGCAGTATTTT. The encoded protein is CASSLDRGAGSTDTQYF.

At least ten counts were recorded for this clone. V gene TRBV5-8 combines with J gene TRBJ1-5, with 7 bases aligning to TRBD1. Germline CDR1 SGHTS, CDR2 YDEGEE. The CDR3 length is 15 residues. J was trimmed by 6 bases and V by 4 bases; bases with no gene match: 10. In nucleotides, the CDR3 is TGTGCCAGCAGCGATGGGACAGCCTTTGGTCAGCCCCAGCATTTT. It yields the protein CASSDGTAFGQPQHF.